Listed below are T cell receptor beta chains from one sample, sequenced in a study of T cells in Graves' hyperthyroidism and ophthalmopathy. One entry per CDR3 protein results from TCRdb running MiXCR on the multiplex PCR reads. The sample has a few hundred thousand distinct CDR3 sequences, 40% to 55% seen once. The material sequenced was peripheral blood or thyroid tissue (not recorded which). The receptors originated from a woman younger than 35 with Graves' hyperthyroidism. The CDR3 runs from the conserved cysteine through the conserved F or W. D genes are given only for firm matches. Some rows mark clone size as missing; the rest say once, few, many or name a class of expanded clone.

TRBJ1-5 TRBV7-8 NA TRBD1 TGTGCCAGCAGCCGAACGACAGGGGAAAGGAGGCAGCCCCAGCATTTT CASSRTTGERRQPQHF
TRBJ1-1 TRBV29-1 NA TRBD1 TGCAGCGTTGATTTTGACAGGGCGAACACTGAAGCCTTCTTT CSVDFDRANTEAFF
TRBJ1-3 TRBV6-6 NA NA TGTGCCAGCATACTTGGAAACACCACATATTTT CASILGNTTYF
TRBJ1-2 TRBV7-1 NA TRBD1 TGTGCCAGCAGCTCCGGGACAGGGGGCGAGGGCTATGGCTACACCTTC CASSSGTGGEGYGYTF
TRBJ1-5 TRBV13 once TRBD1 TGTGCCAGCAGCTTCAGGGGGGGTTCCCAGCCCCAGCATTTT CASSFRGGSQPQHF
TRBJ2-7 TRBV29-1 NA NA TGCAGCGTGGAGGACAGTTTGCTTTGGGGCTACGAGCAGTACTTC CSVEDSLLWGYEQYF
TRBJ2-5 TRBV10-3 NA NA TGTGCCATCAGTGAGTCCCAAGAGGCAGGGGCAAAGGCCCAGTACTTC CAISESQEAGAKAQYF
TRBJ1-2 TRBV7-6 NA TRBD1 TGTGCCAGCGGAGGGACAGGGCTCTTGGACTACACCTTC CASGGTGLLDYTF
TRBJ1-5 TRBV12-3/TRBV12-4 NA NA TGTGCCAGCAGTCCGACGGGACAAGCAAATCAGCCCCAGCATTTT CASSPTGQANQPQHF
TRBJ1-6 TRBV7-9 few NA TGTGCCAGCAGCTTAGCCCTCCGCCCAAATTCACCCCTCCACTTT CASSLALRPNSPLHF
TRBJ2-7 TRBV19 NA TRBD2 TGTGCCAGTAGTATGGCGGGAGACCTCTACTACGAGCAGTACTTC CASSMAGDLYYEQYF
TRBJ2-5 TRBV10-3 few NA TGTGCCTCAGCAGAAAGTCCACCCCAAGAGACCCAGTACTTC CASAESPPQETQYF
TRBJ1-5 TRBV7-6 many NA TGTGCCAGCAGCTTACAGGGTGATCAGCCCCAGCATTTT CASSLQGDQPQHF
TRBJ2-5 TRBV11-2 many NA TGTGCCAGCGAAGCGGAGGGCCAAGAGACCCAGTACTTC CASEAEGQETQYF
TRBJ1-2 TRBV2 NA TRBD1 TGTGCCAGCAAGTTGACAGGGGGCGACTATGGCTACACCTTC CASKLTGGDYGYTF
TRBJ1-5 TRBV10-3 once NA TGTGCCATCAGTCGACGCCGGACAGATAGCAATCAGCCCCAGCATTTT CAISRRRTDSNQPQHF
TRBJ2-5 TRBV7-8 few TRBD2 TGTGCCAGCATCCTTAGCGGGAGGGCAGAGACCCAGTACTTC CASILSGRAETQYF
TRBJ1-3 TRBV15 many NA TGTGCCACCTCACTTCGCTACTCTGGAAACACCATATATTTT CATSLRYSGNTIYF
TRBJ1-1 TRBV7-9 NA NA TGTGCCAGCAGCCTAGGACAGAGGTCTGCTTTCTTT CASSLGQRSAFF
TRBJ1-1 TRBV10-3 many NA TGTGCCATCAGCGAGGGCCGGGGGAACACTGAAGCTTTCTTT CAISEGRGNTEAFF
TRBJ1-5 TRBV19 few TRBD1 TGTGCCAGTAGTCTCTTCAGGGGGAGGGGCAATCAGCCCCAGCATTTT CASSLFRGRGNQPQHF
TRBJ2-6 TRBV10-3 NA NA TGTGCCATCAGTGAGGACCATCAGGCAGAAGCTTTC CAISEDHQAEAF
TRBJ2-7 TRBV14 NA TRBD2 TGTGCCAGCAGCCAGGGGACTAGCGGGAGATACCTCTACGAGCAGTACTTC CASSQGTSGRYLYEQYF
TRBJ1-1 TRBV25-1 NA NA TGTGCTAGAGGGACGATCGGGACGGTCACTGAAGCTTTCTTT CARGTIGTVTEAFF
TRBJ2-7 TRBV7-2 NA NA TGTGCCAGCAGCTTATTGGTTGGGTTGCCGAGCGAGCAGTACTTC CASSLLVGLPSEQYF
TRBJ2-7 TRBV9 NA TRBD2 TGTGCCAGCAGCGTAGGCGGGGGAACTGTCTACGAGCAGTACTTC CASSVGGGTVYEQYF
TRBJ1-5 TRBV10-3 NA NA TGTGCCAGCCGGGGGTACCTTCAGCCCCAGCATTTT CASRGYLQPQHF
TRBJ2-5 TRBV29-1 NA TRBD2 TGCAGCGTTGAATTTCTAGCGGGAGAACCAGAGACCCAGTACTTC CSVEFLAGEPETQYF
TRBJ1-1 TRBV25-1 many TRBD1 TGTGCCACCCTACAGGGGGCTGAAGCTTTCTTT CATLQGAEAFF
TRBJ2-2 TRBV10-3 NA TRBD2 TGTGCCATGAGCGGGGGGAACACCGGGGAGCTGTTTTTT CAMSGGNTGELFF
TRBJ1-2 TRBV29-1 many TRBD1 TGCAGCGTTGTTTTAACGGGACAGTCGTATGGCTACACCTTC CSVVLTGQSYGYTF
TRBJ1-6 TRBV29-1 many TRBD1 TGCAGCGTGCTGACAGGGAGGAATTCACCCCTCCACTTT CSVLTGRNSPLHF
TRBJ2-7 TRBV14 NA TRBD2 TGTGCCAGCAGCCAAGAGCTAGCGGGACTCCACTACGAGCAGTACTTC CASSQELAGLHYEQYF
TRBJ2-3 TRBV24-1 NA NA TGTGCCACCAGTGATCCCGGGACGGATAGCACAGATACGCAGTATTTT CATSDPGTDSTDTQYF
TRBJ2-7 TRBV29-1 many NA TGCAGCGTTGCCTACAAGGGGGAGTGGGACGAGCAGTACTTC CSVAYKGEWDEQYF
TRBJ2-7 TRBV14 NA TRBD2 TGTGCCAGCAGCCAAGTCCTAGCGGGAGGCTCCTACGAGCAGTACTTC CASSQVLAGGSYEQYF
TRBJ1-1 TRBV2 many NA TGTGCCAGCAGAGGGAATGAAGCTTTCTTT CASRGNEAFF
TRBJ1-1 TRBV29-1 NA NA TGCAGCCTACGGGACCACGGCACTGAAGCTTTCTTT CSLRDHGTEAFF
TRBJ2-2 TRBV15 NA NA TGTGCCACCAGCTTTCCGGGACACCTCGCGAACACCGGGGAGCTGTTTTTT CATSFPGHLANTGELFF
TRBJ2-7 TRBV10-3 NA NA TGTGCCATCAGTGCGGCAGGGGAGCAGTACTTC CAISAAGEQYF
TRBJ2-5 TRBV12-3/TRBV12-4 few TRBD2 TGTGCCAGCACCCTGGGACTAGCCGCAGAGACCCAGTACTTC CASTLGLAAETQYF
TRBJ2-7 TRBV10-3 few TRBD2 TGTGCCATCAGTACCGGGACTAGCGGGACCTACGAGCAGTACTTC CAISTGTSGTYEQYF
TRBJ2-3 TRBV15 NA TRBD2 TGTGCCACCAGCAGAGATTTAGCGGGGAGCACAGATACGCAGTATTTT CATSRDLAGSTDTQYF
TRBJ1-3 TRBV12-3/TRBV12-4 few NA TGTGCCGCTTGGGGTCTTGGAAACACCATATATTTT CAAWGLGNTIYF
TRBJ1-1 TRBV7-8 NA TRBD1 TGCGCCAGCAGCATTATAATGGACAGGGGTAACACTGAAGCTTTCTTT CASSIIMDRGNTEAFF
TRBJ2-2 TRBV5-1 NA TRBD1 TGCGCCAGCAGCTTTCGGACAGGCCCCACCGGGGAGCTGTTTTTT CASSFRTGPTGELFF
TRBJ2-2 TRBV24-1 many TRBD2 TGTGCCACCAGTGAACCTAGCGGGAGGGCGAACACCGGGGAGCTGTTTTTT CATSEPSGRANTGELFF
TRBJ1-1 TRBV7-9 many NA TGTGCCAGCGCCCTAATCATGAACACTGAAGCTTTCTTT CASALIMNTEAFF
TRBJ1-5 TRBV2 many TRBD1 TGTGCCAGCAGCCGCGGACAGGGGAATCAGCCCCAGCATTTT CASSRGQGNQPQHF
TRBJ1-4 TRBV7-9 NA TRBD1 TGTGCCAGCAGCTTATATGGGACAGGGAGCGAAAAACTGTTTTTT CASSLYGTGSEKLFF
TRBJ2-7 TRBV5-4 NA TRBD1 TGTGCCAGCAGCCAAGAGACAGGGCTCTCCTACGAGCAGTACTTC CASSQETGLSYEQYF
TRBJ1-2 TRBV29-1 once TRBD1 TGCAGCGTTGACTTACCCTGGGACAGGGGGCTCGATGGCTACACCTTC CSVDLPWDRGLDGYTF
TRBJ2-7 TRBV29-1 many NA TGCAGCGTTCAGACCTACGAGCAGTACTTC CSVQTYEQYF
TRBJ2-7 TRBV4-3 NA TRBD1 TGCGCCAGCAGCCAGACAGGGATTTACGAGCAGTACTTC CASSQTGIYEQYF
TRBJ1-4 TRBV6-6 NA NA TGTGCCAGCAGCCCCTTCTATGTTGAAAAACTGTTTTTT CASSPFYVEKLFF
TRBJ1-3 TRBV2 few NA TGTGCCAGCAGTGAAACCTCTCCGGGTGCGCAGAGAAACACCATATATTTT CASSETSPGAQRNTIYF
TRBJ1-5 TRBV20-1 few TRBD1 TGCAGTGCTAGAGTCACAGGGGGCGGGGGCAATCAGCCCCAGCATTTT CSARVTGGGGNQPQHF